This T cell receptor (beta chain) comes out of a study of T cell repertoires in cytomegalovirus infection. TCRdb processed the reads anew with MiXCR; each CDR3 protein has one entry. The data hold about 490,000 distinct CDR3 sequences, with about a quarter observed a single time. In its sample, this clonotype was seen many times. V dropped 5 bases and J dropped 1 base, with 10 bases sitting between them. Germline loops: CDR1 SGHTA, CDR2 FQGNSA. The CDR3 has 14 amino acids. Sequenced sample: PBMCs. The chain employs TRBV7-2 and TRBJ2-3; D call uncertain. This TCR was recovered from a human donor in good health (CMV status not recorded). Some clones in this sample may be carry-over from other donors' samples. CDR3 bases: TGTGCCAGCAGCCCCCCCGCACGCACAGATACGCAGTATTTT. This sequence encodes CASSPPARTDTQYF.